This T cell receptor (beta chain) was sequenced during a study of blood T cell repertoires in COVID-19. Whole-study context: Samples came from the United States, Italy and Spain, spanning acute and convalescent COVID-19.

This clone was observed a handful of times. Per the original methods: Reference gene primer amplification yielded estimated nucleated cell counts. Assay: immunoSEQ multiplex PCR; the TCRdb copy retains only in-frame clones and omits some. For V, J and clone size, that table is used; D and trimming come from the DNA. The table lists 200,000 to 300,000 clones, roughly 83% of them singletons. The germline CDR1 and CDR2 sequences are MNHEY and SMNVEV (reference sequence). Trimming removed 2 bases at V and 4 bases at J, with 11 bases between. This CDR3 has 14 residues. The receptor comes from a woman at least 80 years old with acute or convalescent COVID-19. V gene TRBV27 combines with J gene TRBJ1-2; D not resolved. Input material: peripheral blood. The CDR3 coding sequence is TGTGCCAGCAGTTTAAAGAGGGTGGGCTATGGCTACACCTTC. Its translation: CASSLKRVGYGYTF.